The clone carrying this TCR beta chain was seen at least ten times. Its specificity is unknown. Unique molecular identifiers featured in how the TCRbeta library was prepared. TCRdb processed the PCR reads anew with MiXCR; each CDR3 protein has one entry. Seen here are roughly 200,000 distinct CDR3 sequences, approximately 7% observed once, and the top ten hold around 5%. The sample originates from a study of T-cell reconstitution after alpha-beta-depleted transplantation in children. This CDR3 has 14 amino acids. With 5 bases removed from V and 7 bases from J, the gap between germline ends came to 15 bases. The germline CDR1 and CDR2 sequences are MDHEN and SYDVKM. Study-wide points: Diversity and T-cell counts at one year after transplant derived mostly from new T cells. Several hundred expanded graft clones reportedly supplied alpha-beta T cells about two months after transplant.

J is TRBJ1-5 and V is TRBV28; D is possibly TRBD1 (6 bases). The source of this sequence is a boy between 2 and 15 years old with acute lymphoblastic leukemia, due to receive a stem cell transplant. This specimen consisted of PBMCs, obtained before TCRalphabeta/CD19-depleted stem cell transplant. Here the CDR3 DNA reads TGTGCCAGCAGTCTTTTGCCGGGGGGCCAGCCCCAGCATTTT. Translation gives CASSLLPGGQPQHF.